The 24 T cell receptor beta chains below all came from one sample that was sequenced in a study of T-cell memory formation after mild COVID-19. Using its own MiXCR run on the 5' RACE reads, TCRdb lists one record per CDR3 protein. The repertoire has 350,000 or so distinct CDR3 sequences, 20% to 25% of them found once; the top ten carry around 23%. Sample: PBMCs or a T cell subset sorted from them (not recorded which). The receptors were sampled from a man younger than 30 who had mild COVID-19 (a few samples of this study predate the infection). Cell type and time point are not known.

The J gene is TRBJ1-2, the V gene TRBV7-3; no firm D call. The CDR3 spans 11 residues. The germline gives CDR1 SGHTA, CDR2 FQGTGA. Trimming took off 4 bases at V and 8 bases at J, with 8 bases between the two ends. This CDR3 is CASSSLQGYTF. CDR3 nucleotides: TGTGCCAGCAGCTCCCTTCAAGGCTACACCTTC.

CDR3 region: CSVSSDSQETQYF. DNA for the CDR3: TGCAGCGTCTCGTCGGACAGTCAAGAGACCCAGTACTTC. This chain joins TRBV29-1 and TRBJ2-5; maybe TRBD1 (6 bases). CDR3 length: 13 amino acids. Per germline, CDR1 SQVTM and CDR2 ANQGSEA. V dropped 6 bases and J dropped 2 bases, with 13 bases sitting between them. Full variable domain (outside the CDR3, taken from reference TRBV29-1 and TRBJ2-5): SAVISQKPSRDICQRGTSLTIQCQVDSQVTMMFWYRQQPGQSLTLIATANQGSEATYESGFVIDKFPISRPNLTFSTLTVSNMSPEDSSIYLCSVSSDSQETQYFGPGTRLLVL.

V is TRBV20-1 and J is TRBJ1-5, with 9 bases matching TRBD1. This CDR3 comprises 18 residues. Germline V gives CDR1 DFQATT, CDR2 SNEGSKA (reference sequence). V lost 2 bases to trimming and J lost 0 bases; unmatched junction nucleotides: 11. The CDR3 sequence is CSARSLDRGLPSNQPQHF. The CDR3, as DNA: TGCAGTGCTAGATCCCTGGACAGGGGATTGCCTAGCAATCAGCCCCAGCATTTT.

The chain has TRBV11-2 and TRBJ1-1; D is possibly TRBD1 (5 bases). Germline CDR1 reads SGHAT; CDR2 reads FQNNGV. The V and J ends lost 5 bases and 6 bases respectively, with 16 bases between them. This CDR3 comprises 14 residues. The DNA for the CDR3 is TGTGCCAGCAGCGAAAGCCAGGGTCTCGCTGAAGCTTTCTTT. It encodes CASSESQGLAEAFF.

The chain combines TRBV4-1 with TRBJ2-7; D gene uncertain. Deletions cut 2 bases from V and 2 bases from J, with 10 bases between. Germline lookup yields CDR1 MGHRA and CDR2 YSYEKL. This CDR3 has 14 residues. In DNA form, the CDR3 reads TGCGCCAGCAGCCAATTTCACGGCCCCTACGAGCAGTACGTC. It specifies CASSQFHGPYEQYV.

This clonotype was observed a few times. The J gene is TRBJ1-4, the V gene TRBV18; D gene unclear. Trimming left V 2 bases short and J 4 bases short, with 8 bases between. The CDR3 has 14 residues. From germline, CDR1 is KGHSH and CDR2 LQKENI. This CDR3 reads CASSPSVLNEKLFF. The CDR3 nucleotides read TGTGCCAGCTCACCATCAGTCCTTAATGAAAAACTGTTTTTT. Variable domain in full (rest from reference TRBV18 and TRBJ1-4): NAGVMQNPRHLVRRRGQEARLRCSPMKGHSHVYWYRQLPEEGLKFMVYLQKENIIDESGMPKERFSAEFPKEGPSILRIQQVVRGDSAAYFCASSPSVLNEKLFFGSGTQLSVL.

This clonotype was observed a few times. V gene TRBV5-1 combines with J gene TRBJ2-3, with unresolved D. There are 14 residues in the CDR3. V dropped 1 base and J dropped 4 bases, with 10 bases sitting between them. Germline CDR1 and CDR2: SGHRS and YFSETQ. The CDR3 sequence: CASSLSAGSDTQYF. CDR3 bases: TGCGCCAGCAGCTTGTCGGCAGGTTCAGATACGCAGTATTTT.

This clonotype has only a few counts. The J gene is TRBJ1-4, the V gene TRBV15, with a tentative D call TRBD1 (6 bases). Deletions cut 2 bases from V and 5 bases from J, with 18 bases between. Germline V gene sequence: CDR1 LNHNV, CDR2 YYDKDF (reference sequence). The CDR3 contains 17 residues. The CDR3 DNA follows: TGTGCCACCAGCAGACTTAGCCGGGGGCGCAGGAATGAAAAACTGTTTTTT. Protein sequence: CATSRLSRGRRNEKLFF.

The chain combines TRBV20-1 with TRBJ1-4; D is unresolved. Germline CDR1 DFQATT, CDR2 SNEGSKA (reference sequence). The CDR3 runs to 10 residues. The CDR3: CGSGREKLFF. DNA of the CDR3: TGCGGTTCTGGGAGGGAAAAACTGTTTTTT.

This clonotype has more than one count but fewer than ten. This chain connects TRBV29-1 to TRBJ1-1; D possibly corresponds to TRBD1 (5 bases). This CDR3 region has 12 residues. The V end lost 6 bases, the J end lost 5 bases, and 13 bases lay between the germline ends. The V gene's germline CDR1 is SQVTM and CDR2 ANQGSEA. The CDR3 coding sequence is TGCAGCGTAAGGGGCCCGGGGACTGAAGCTTTCTTT. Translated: CSVRGPGTEAFF. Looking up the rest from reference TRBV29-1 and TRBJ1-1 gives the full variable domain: SAVISQKPSRDICQRGTSLTIQCQVDSQVTMMFWYRQQPGQSLTLIATANQGSEATYESGFVIDKFPISRPNLTFSTLTVSNMSPEDSSIYLCSVRGPGTEAFFGQGTRLTVV.

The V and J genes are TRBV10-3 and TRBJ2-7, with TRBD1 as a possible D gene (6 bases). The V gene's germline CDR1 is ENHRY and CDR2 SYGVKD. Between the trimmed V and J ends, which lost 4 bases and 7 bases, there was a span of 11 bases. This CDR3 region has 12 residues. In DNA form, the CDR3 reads TGTGCCATCAGTGCCAGGGGTCAAGAGCAGTACGTC. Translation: CAISARGQEQYV.

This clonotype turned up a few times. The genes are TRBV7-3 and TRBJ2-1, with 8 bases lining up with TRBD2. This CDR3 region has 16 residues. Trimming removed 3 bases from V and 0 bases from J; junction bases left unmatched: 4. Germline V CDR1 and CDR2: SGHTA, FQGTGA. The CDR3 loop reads CASSLTGTSSYNEQFF. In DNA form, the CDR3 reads TGTGCCAGCAGCTTGACCGGGACTAGCTCCTACAATGAGCAGTTCTTC.

This chain's CDR3 is CASSWVDTIYF. For the CDR3, the DNA is TGTGCCAGCAGTTGGGTGGACACCATATATTTT. The genes are TRBV12-3 or TRBV12-4 and TRBJ1-3; D remains unclear. The CDR3 totals 11 residues. V was shortened by 4 bases and J by 8 bases, with 6 bases between the two germline ends.

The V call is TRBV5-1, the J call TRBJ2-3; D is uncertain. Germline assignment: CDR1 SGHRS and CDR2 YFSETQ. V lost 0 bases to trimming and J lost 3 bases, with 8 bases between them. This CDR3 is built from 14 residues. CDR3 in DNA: TGCGCCAGCAGCTTGGGGGATGCGACAGATACGCAGTATTTT. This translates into CASSLGDATDTQYF. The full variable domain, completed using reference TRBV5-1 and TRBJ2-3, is KAGVTQTPRYLIKTRGQQVTLSCSPISGHRSVSWYQQTPGQGLQFLFEYFSETQRNKGNFPGRFSGRQFSNSRSEMNVSTLELGDSALYLCASSLGDATDTQYFGPGTRLTVL.

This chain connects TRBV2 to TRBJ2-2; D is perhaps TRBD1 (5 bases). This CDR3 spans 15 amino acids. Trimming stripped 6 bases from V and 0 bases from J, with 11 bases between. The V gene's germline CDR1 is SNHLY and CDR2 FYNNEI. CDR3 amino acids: CASRDKKANTGELFF. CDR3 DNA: TGTGCCAGCAGGGACAAGAAGGCGAACACCGGGGAGCTGTTTTTT.

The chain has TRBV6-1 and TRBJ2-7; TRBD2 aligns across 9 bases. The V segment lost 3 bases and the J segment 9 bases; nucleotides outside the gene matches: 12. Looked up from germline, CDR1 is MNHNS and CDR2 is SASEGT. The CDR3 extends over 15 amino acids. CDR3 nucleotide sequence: TGTGCCAGCAGTGAGCCTAGCGGGGTAAAGTTCGGGCAGTACGTC. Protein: CASSEPSGVKFGQYV.

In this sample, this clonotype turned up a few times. CDR3 in amino acids: CASSPGRSSYNSPLHF. CDR3 in DNA: TGTGCCAGCTCACCAGGAAGGAGCTCCTATAATTCACCCCTCCACTTT. The chain links TRBV18 to TRBJ1-6, with D hard to call. Deletions cut 2 bases from V and 0 bases from J, with 8 bases between. This CDR3 region has 16 residues. Looked up from germline, CDR1 is KGHSH and CDR2 is LQKENI.

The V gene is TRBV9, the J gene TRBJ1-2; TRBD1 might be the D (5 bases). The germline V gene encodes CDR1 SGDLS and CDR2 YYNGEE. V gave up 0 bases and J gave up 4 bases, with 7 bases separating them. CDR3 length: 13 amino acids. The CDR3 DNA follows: TGTGCCAGCAGCGTAGAGGGGTCCTATGGCTACACCTTC. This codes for CASSVEGSYGYTF.

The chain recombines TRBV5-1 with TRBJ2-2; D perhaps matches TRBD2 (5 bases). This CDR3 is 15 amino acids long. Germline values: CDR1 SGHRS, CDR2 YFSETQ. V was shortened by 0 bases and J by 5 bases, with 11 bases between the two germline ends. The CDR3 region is CASSLDDGKTGELFF. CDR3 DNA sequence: TGCGCCAGCAGCTTGGATGACGGGAAAACCGGGGAGCTGTTTTTT.

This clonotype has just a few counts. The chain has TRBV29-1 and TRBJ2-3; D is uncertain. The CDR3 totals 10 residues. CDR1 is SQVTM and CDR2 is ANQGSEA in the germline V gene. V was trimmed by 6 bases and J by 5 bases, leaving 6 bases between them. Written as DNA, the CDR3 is TGCAGCGTGAGAAAAGATACGCAGTATTTT. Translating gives CSVRKDTQYF.

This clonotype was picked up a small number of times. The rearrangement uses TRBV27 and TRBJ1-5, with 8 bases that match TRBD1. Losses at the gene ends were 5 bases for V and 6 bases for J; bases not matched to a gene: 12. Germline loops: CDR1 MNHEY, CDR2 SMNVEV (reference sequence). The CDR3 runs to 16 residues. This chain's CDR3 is CASSPTTGEAGQPQHF. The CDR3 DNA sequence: TGTGCCAGCAGTCCAACGACAGGGGAGGCTGGTCAGCCCCAGCATTTT.

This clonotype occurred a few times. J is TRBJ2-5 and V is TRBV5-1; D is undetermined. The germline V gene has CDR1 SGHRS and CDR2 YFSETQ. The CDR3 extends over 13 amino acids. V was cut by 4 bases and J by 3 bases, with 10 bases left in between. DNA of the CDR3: TGCGCCAGCAGCGCTGCGCCCGAAGAGACCCAGTACTTC. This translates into CASSAAPEETQYF.

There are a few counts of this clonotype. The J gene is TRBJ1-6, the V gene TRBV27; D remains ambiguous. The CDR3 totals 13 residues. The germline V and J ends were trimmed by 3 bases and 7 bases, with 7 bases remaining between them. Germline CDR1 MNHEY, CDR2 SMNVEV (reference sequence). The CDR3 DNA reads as TGTGCCAGCAGTTTCGTGGGCAATTCACCCCTCCACTTT. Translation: CASSFVGNSPLHF.

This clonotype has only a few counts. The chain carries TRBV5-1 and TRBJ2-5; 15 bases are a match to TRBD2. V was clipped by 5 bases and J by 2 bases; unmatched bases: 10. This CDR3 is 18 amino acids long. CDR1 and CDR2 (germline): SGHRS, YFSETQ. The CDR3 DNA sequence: TGCGCCAGCAGTCCCGGACTAGCGGGGGGGCCGGGGCAAGAGACCCAGTACTTC. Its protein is CASSPGLAGGPGQETQYF.